This TCR beta chain emerged from a study of shared clonotypes between healthy human individuals (TCRdb year 2020). As for the study more broadly: A couple of women and three men aged 18 to 49 years were included in the cohort. Blood TCR repertoires of about 5 healthy adults were deeply sequenced to estimate repertoire size and the extent of clonotype sharing between individuals. For each donor, CD4 naive and CD4 memory were each run on three plates, CD8 naive on two plates, and CD8 memory on one plate. To increase sequencing depth and limit assay-specific biases, TCR repertoire library preparation and sequencing were carried out by different laboratories using diverse techniques. Per donor, leukapheresis produced somewhere between about 0.8 and 9 billion PBMCs. Summary of the overall study and its limitations: Pairwise subsampling led to the expectation that sequencing depth would affect the degree of clonotype sharing among donors. Sharing across a few donors was observed for approximately 4.6% of naive CD4, about 3.2% of naive CD8, roughly 2.4% of memory CD4, and roughly 0.43% of memory CD8 clonotypes. Only blood was sampled, and tissue TCR repertoires likely differ from those in blood. Compared with non-shared clonotypes, the clonotypes found in all four sorted-subset donors had higher generation probabilities. Estimated clonotype richness was generally larger for naive than for memory subsets. Even with the large sequencing depth, rarefaction of the sorted-subset datasets indicated that sequencing was incomplete. Because the study included a small number of donors, the genetic and exposure-history diversity represented was limited.

CD8 naive samples consisted of CD45RO-negative cells that were positively selected for CCR7, yielding a CD45RA+CCR7+ population without TemRA cells. The donors were healthy, HIV-negative adults who had no recently reported acute infections or vaccinations. Every donor was a Caucasian adult living in Nashville, Tennessee, USA. Blood was obtained by leukapheresis, after which PBMCs were separated by Ficoll-Histopaque density gradient centrifugation and cryopreserved in liquid nitrogen vapor phase. Analytical flow cytometry was used to check the purity and quantity of each magnetically sorted T cell population. Genomic DNA was isolated from every sorted fraction and measured by UV absorbance on a Nanodrop 2000c. Using the deep immunoSEQ assay, TCR CDR3 regions were amplified from genomic DNA by multiplex PCR. Genomic DNA extracted from each cell subset was distributed evenly over all wells of several immunoSEQ 96-well plates, and each plate served as one replicate. Each replicate PCR for sorted subsets received about 0.2 ug genomic DNA, equal to roughly 30,000 T cell genomes. The purified libraries were quantified using a Qubit 3.0 fluorometer, sized with a Bioanalyzer 2100, and then quantified again using the KAPA Library Quantification kit. Every immunoSEQ 96-well plate was sequenced on a dedicated single-read 150-cycle Illumina NextSeq 550 flow cell. The authors' analysis ran thus. Because the immunoSEQ output held only junctional sequences and lacked quality scores, the filtering could not match the filtering applied to full-length reads. Sequences were annotated with PyIR, a Python wrapper for IgBLAST v1.9, and V/J genes and CDR3 were assigned using IMGT germline references. Reads were filtered out if the reads had weak V/J assignments (E-value above 1e-6), no CDR3, stop codons, out-of-frame junctions, or ambiguous translated residues. V3J clonotypes were defined by identical inferred V gene, J gene, and CDR3 amino acid sequence. Percentage overlap between repertoires was calculated by dividing the number of shared unique clonotypes by the size of the smaller repertoire. RTK rarefaction, the Chao1 estimator, and Recon v2.1 estimates of unobserved clonotypes were used to assess repertoire richness. Generation probabilities for all TCRbeta clonotypes obtained by the gDNA method from a handful of donors were computed using OLGA. The clones in this table, taken by TCRdb from immuneACCESS, are in-frame only. Not every clone is retained; where verified, under half of the shortfall comes from an unresolved V gene, and the cause of the rest is unknown. Clonal size and the V and J genes are those of that table, whereas D and trimming came from the DNA. Across this sample there are about 2,100,000 clones, with 85% to 95% seen only once. The top ten constitute around 1.7% of the sample.

On this clone itself: What antigen it recognizes has not been identified. Nothing much larger sits one base from this clone, and base qualities are not available. Other nucleotide sequences in the sample specify the same CDR3.

The CDR3 measures 14 amino acids from cysteine to phenylalanine. Here the CDR3 DNA is all that survives: 42 bases in frame from base 1. V and J lose 3 bases and 1 base, and a span of 7 bases separates them. CDR1 and CDR2 are read off the germline V gene (reference sequence) as MNHEY and SMNVEV. The chain couples TRBV27 to TRBJ2-1, with no reliable assignment of the D segment. Sequenced: naive CD8+ T cells from PBMCs. The sample's cell subset or site label is to be understood as: CD45RA+CCR7+. This TCR derives from a man younger than 30 in good health. Some clones in this sample may be carry-over from other donors' samples. The base sequence is TGTGCCAGCAGTTTGGTGGGGTCCTACAATGAGCAGTTCTTC. This codes for CASSLVGSYNEQFF.